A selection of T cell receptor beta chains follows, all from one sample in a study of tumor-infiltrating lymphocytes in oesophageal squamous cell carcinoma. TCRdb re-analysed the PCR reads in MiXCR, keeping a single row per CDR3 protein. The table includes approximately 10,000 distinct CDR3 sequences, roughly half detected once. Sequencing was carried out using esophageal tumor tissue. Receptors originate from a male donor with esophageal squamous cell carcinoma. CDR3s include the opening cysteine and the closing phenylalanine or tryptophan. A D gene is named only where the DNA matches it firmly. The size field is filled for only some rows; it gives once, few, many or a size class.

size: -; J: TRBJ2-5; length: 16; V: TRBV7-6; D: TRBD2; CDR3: CASSPIGLAPNNEQYF; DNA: TGTGCTAGCAGTCCGATCGGACTAGCGCCTAACAATGAGCAGTACTTC
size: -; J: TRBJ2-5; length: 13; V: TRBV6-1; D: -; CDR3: CASSRNWDTEAFF; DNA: TGTGCCAGCAGTCGAAATTGGGACACTGAAGCTTTCTTC
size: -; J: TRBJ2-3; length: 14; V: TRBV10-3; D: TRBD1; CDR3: CAIRGTGGGDTQYF; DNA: TGTGCCATCAGGGGGACAGGGGGCGGAGATACGCAGTATTTT
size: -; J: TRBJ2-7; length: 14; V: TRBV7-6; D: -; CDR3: CASSLLRRYNEQYF; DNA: TGTGCCAGCAGCTTATTACGACGGTACAATGAGCAGTACTTC
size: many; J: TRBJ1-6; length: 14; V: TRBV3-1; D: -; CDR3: CASSRGHSNSPLHF; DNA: TGTGCCAGCAGCCGCGGACACAGTAATTCACCCCTCCACTTT
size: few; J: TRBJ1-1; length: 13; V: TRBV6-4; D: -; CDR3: CASRLDGGTEAFF; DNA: TGTGCCAGCAGACTCGACGGAGGAACTGAAGCTTTCTTT
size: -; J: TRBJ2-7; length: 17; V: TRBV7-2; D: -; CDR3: CASSLDSLARPYNEQYF; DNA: TGTGCCAGCAGCTTAGATTCCCTGGCAAGACCCTACAATGAGCAGTACTTC
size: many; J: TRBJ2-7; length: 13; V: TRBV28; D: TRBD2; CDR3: CASSFGLAYEQYF; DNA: TGTGCCAGCAGTTTTGGACTAGCCTACGAGCAGTACTTC
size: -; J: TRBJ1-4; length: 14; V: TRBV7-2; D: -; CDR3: CASSTYGRDEKLFF; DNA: TGTGCCAGCAGCACCTACGGCAGGGATGAAAAACTGTTTTTT
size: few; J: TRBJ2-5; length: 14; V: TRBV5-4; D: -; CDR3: CASSLGGRGETQYF; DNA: TGTGCCAGCAGCTTAGGAGGGAGAGGCGAGACCCAGTACTTC
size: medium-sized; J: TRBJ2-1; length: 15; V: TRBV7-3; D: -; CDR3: CASSLQSGSYNEQFF; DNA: TGTGCCAGCAGCTTACAGTCAGGGTCCTACAATGAGCAGTTCTTC
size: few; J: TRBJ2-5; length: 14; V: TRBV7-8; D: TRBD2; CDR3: CASSLVAGGLEQYF; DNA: TGTGCCAGCAGCTTAGTAGCGGGAGGGCTTGAGCAGTACTTC
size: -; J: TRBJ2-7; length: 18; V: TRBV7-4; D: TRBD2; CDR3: CASSWSGLSAGGLNEQYF; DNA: TGTGCCAGCAGCTGGTCAGGTCTATCTGCGGGAGGGCTTAATGAGCAGTACTTC
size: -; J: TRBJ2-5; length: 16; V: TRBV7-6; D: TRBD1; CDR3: CASSLRWGQGFETQYF; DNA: TGTGCTAGCAGCTTGAGGTGGGGACAGGGTTTTGAGACCCAGTACTTC
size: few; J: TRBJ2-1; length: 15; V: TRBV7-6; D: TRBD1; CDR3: CASSLGTTGWNEQFF; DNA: TGTGCCAGCAGCTTAGGGACGACAGGGTGGAATGAGCAGTTCTTC
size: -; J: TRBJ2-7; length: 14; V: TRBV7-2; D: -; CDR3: CASSLARGSYEQYF; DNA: TGTGCCAGCAGCTTAGCTAGGGGGAGCTACGAGCAGTACTTC
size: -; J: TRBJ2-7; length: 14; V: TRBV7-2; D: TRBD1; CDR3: CASSLEKTGSEQYF; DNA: TGTGCCAGCAGCTTAGAAAAGACAGGGAGCGAGCAGTACTTC
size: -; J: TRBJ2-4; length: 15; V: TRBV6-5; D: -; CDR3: CASRPRELPKNIQYF; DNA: TGTGCCAGCAGGCCCAGGGAATTACCCAAAAACATTCAGTACTTC
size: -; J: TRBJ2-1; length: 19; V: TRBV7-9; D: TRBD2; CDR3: CASGQRTSGDYSSYNEQFF; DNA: TGTGCCAGCGGCCAGAGGACTAGCGGGGACTACTCCTCCTACAATGAGCAGTTCTTC
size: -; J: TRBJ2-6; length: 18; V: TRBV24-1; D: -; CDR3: CATSDPRDSNSGANVLTF; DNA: TGTGCCACCAGTGATCCCCGGGACTCCAACTCTGGGGCCAACGTCCTGACTTTC
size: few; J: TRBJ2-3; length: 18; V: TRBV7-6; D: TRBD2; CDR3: CASSLTPRLAGGLDTQYF; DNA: TGTGCCAGCAGCTTAACCCCCCGCCTAGCGGGAGGGCTTGATACGCAGTATTTT
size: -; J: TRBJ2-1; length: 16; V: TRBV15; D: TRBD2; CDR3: CATSRDLGLAGHEQFF; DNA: TGTGCCACCAGCAGAGATCTGGGACTAGCGGGTCATGAGCAGTTCTTC
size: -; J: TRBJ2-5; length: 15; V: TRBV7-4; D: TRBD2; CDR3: CASSLAGLAGETQYF; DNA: TGTGCCAGCAGCTTAGCGGGACTAGCGGGAGAGACCCAGTACTTC
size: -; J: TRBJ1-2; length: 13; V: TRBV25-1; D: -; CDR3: CASSEEGLNGYTF; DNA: TGTGCCAGCAGTGAGGAAGGGTTGAATGGCTACACCTTC
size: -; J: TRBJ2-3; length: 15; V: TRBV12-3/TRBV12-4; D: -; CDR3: CASRGSGVSRNTQYF; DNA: TGTGCCAGCAGGGGCTCGGGAGTTTCTCGAAATACGCAGTATTTT
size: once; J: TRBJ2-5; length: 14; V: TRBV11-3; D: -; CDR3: CASSQTRARETQYF; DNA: TGTGCCAGCAGCCAGACACGGGCAAGGGAGACCCAGTACTTC
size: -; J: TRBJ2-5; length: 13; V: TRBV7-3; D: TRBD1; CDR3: CASSRDRQETQYF; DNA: TGTGCCAGCAGCCGGGACAGACAAGAGACCCAGTACTTC
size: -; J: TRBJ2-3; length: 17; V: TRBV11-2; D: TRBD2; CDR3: CASSLSGGPYSTDTQYF; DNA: TGTGCCAGCAGCTTAAGCGGGGGACCCTACTCCACAGATACGCAGTATTTT
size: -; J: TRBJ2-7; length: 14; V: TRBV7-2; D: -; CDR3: CASSLAQGRYEQYF; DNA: TGTGCCAGCAGCTTAGCACAGGGACGCTACGAGCAGTACTTC
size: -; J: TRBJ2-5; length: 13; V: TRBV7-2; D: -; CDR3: CASSFSVGETQYF; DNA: TGTGCCAGCAGCTTCAGCGTGGGAGAGACCCAGTACTTC
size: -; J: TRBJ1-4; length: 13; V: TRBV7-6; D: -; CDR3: CASSLMLGEKLFF; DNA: TGTGCCAGCAGCTTAATGCTGGGGGAAAAACTGTTTTTT
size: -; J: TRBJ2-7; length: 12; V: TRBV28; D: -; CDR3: CASSHTSYEQYF; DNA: TGTGCCAGCAGCCACACATCGTACGAGCAGTACTTC
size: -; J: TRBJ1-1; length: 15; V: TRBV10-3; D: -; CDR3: CAISSGDSFATEAFF; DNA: TGTGCCATCAGCTCTGGGGACTCGTTTGCCACTGAAGCTTTCTTT
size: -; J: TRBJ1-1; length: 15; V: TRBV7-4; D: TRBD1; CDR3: CASSSRNRGGTEAFF; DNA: TGTGCCAGCAGCTCCCGAAACAGGGGCGGAACTGAAGCTTTCTTT
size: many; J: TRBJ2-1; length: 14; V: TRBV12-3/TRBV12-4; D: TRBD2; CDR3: CASRESGRDNEQFF; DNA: TGTGCCAGCAGAGAGAGCGGGAGGGACAATGAGCAGTTCTTC
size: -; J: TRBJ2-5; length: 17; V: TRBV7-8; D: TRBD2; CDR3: CASSLRPSGGAGETQYF; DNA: TGTGCCAGCAGCTTAAGGCCTAGCGGGGGGGCCGGGGAGACCCAGTACTTC
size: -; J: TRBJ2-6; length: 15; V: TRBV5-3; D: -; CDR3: CASSSGGTGANVLTF; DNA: TGTGCCAGCAGCTCAGGGGGGACTGGGGCCAACGTCCTGACTTTC
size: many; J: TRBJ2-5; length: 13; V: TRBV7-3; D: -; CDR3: CSSSSSGLPQQYF; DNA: TGTTCCAGCAGTTCCTCTGGCCTACCACAGCAGTACTTC
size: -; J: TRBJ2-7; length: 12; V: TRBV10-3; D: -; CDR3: CAISDKNPEQYF; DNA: TGTGCCATCAGTGACAAGAATCCGGAGCAGTACTTC
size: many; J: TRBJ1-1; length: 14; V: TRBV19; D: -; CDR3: CASSRSSVDTEAFF; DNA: TGTGCCAGTAGTCGGAGTAGCGTCGACACTGAAGCTTTCTTT
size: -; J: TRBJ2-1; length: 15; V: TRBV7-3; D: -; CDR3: CASSPVASAYNEQFF; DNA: TGTGCCAGCAGCCCCGTGGCTAGCGCCTACAATGAGCAGTTCTTC
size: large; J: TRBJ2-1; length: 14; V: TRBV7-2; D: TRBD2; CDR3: CASSLGSGRDEQFF; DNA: TGTGCCAGCAGCTTAGGGAGCGGGAGGGATGAGCAGTTCTTC
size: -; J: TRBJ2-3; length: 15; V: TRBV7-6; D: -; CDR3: CASSLFGGDTDTQYF; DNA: TGTGCCAGCAGCTTATTCGGCGGGGACACAGATACGCAGTATTTT
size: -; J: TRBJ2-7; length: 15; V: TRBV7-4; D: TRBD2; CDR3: CASSLGTSGTYEQYF; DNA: TGTGCCAGCAGCTTAGGGACTAGCGGCACCTACGAGCAGTACTTC
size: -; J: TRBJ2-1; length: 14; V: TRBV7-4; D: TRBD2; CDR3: CASSLDFGGAEQFF; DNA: TGTGCCAGCAGCTTGGACTTCGGGGGGGCTGAGCAGTTCTTC
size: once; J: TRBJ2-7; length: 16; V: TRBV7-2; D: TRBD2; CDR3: CASSFGTSGISYEQYF; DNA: TGTGCCAGCAGCTTCGGGACTAGCGGGATCTCCTACGAGCAGTACTTC
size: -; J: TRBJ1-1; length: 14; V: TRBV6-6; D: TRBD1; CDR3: CASTGTGRTTEAFF; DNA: TGTGCCAGCACTGGGACAGGGCGGACGACTGAAGCTTTCTTT
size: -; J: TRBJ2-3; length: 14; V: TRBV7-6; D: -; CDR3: CASSLGPQGDTQYF; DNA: TGTGCCAGCAGCTTAGGGCCGCAGGGGGATACGCAGTATTTT
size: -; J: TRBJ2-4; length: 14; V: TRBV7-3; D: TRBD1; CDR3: CASSLTYRGDEQYF; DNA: TGTGCCAGCAGCTTAACGTACAGGGGCGATGAGCAGTACTTC
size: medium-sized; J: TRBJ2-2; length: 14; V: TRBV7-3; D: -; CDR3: CASSWGGTTGELFF; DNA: TGTGCCAGCAGCTGGGGGGGCACCACCGGGGAGCTGTTTTTT
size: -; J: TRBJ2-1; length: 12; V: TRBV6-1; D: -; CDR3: CASSSWFNEQFF; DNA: TGTGCCAGCAGTTCTTGGTTCAATGAGCAGTTCTTC